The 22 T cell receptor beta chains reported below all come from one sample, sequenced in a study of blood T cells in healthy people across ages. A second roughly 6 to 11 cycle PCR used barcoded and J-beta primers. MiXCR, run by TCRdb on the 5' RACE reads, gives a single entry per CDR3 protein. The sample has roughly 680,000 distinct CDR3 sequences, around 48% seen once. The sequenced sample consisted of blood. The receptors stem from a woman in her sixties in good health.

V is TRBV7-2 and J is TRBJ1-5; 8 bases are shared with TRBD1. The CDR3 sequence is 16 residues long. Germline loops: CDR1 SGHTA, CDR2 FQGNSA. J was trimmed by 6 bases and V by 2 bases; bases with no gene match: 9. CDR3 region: CASSLSETGVFQPQHF. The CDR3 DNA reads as TGTGCCAGCAGCTTATCCGAGACAGGGGTGTTTCAGCCCCAGCATTTT.

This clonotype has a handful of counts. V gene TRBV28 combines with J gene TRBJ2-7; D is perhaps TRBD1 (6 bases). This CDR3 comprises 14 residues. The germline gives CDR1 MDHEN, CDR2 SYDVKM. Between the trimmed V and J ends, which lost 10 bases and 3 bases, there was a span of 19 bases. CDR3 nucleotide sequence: TGTGCCACCGTGGGATCACAGGGACACTACGAGCAGTACTTC. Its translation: CATVGSQGHYEQYF.

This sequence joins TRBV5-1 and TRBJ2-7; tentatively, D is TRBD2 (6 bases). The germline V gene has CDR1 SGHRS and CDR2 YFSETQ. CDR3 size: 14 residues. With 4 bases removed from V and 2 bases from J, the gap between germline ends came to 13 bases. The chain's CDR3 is CASSNQGGAYEQYF. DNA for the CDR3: TGCGCCAGCAGCAACCAGGGAGGCGCCTACGAGCAGTACTTC.

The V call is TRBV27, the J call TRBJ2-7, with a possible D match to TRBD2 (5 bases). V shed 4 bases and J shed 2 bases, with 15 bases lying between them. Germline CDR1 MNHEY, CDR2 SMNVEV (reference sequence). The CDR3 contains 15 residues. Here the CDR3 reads CASSSHEGRAYEQYF. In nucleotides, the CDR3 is TGTGCCAGCAGTTCCCACGAGGGTAGGGCCTACGAGCAGTACTTC.

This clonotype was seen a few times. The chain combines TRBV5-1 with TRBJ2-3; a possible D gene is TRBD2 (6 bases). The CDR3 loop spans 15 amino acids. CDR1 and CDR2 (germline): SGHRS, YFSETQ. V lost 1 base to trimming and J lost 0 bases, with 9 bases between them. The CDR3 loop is CASSLRRGSTDTQYF. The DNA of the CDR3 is TGCGCCAGCAGCTTGCGGCGGGGTAGCACAGATACGCAGTATTTT.

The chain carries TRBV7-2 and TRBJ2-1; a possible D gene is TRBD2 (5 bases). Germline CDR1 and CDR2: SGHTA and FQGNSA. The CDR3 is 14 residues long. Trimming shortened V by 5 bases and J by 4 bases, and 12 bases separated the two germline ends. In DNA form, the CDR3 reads TGTGCCAGCAGCCTACTAGGGCAGTACAATGAGCAGTTCTTC. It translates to CASSLLGQYNEQFF.

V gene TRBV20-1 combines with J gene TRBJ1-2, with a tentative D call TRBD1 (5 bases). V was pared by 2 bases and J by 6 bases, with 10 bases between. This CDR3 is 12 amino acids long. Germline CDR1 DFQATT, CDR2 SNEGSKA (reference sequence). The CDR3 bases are TGCAGTGCTAGATACCGGGGGGATGGCTACACCTTC. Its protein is CSARYRGDGYTF.

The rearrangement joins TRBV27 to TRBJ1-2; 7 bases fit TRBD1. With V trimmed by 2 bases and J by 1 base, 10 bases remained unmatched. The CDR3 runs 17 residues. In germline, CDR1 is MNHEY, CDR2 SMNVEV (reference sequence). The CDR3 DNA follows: TGTGCCAGCAGTTTAACCACGAACAGGGGTTATAACTATGGCTACACCTTC. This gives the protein CASSLTTNRGYNYGYTF.

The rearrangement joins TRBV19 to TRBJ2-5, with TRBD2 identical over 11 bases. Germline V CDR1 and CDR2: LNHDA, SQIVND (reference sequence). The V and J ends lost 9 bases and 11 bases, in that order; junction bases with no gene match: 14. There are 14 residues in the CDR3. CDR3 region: CARHPGLAVSGQYF. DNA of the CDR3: TGTGCCAGACACCCGGGACTAGCGGTTTCAGGGCAGTACTTC.

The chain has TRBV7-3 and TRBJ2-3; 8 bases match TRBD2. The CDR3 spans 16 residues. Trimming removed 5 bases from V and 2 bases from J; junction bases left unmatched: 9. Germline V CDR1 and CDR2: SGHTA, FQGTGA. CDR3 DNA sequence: TGTGCCAGCAGCCAGGGCGGGAGGTGGAACACAGATACGCAGTATTTT. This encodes CASSQGGRWNTDTQYF.

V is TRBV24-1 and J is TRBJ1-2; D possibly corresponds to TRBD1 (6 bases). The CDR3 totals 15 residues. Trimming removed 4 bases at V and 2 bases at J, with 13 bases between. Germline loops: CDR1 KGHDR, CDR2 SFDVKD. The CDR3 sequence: CATSDPRQGNYGYTF. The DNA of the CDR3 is TGTGCCACCAGTGACCCGCGGCAGGGGAACTATGGCTACACCTTC.

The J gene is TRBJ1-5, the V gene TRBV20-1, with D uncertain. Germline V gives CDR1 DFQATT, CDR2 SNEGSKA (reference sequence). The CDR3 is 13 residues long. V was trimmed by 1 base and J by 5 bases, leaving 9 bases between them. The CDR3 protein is CSARGGLYQPQHF. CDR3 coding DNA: TGCAGTGCTAGAGGTGGTTTATATCAGCCCCAGCATTTT.

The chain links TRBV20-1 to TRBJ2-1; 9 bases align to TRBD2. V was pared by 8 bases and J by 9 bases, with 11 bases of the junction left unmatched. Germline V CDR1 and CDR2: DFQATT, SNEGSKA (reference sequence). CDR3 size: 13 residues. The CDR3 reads CSLTSGSIVEQFF. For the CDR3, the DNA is TGCAGTCTTACTAGCGGGTCAATCGTTGAGCAGTTCTTC.

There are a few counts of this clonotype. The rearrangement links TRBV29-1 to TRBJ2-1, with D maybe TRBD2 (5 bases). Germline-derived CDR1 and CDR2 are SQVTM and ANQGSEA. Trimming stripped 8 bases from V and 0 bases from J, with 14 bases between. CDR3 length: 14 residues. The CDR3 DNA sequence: TGCAGCTCTGACGGGGATACCTCCTACAATGAGCAGTTCTTC. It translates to CSSDGDTSYNEQFF.

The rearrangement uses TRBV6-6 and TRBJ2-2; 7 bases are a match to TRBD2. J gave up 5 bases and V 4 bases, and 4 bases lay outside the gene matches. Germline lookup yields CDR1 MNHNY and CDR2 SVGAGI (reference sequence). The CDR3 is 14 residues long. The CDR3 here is CASSFIGGTGELFF. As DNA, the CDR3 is TGTGCCAGCAGTTTCATCGGGGGGACCGGGGAGCTGTTTTTT.

CDR3 nucleotides: TGTGCCAGCAGAACTCCGGGACAGGGAGTTTTTTATGGCTACACCTTC. Translating it yields CASRTPGQGVFYGYTF. V is TRBV28 and J is TRBJ1-2; 9 bases agree with TRBD1. Germline V CDR1 and CDR2: MDHEN, SYDVKM. The CDR3 contains 16 residues. V lost 6 bases, J lost 5 bases, and 13 bases stayed unmatched.

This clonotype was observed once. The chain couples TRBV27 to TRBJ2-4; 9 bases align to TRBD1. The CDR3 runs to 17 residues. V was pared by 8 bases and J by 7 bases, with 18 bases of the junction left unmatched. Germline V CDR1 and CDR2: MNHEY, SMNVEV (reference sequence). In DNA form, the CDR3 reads TGTGCCAGCGGTTCGAGCCGGGACAGGGCGAGGGGGAACATTCAGTACTTC. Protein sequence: CASGSSRDRARGNIQYF.

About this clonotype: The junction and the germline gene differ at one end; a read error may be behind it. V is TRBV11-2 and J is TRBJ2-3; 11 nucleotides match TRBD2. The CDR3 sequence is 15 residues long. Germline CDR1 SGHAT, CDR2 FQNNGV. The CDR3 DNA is TGCGCCAGCAGCGTTAGCGGGAGGGCCCCAGATACGCAGTATTTT. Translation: CASSVSGRAPDTQYF.

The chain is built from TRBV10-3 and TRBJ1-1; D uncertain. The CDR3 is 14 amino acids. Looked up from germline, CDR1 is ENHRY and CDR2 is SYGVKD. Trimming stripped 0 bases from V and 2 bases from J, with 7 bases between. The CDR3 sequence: CAISESQVNTEAFF. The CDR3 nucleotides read TGTGCCATCAGTGAGTCGCAAGTAAACACTGAAGCTTTCTTT.

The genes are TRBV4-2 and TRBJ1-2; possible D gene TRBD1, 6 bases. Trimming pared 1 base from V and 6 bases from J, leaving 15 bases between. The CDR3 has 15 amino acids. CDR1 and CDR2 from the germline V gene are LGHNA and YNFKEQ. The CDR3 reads CASSQVTGYGDGYTF. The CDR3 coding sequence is TGTGCCAGCAGCCAAGTAACAGGGTACGGCGATGGCTACACCTTC.

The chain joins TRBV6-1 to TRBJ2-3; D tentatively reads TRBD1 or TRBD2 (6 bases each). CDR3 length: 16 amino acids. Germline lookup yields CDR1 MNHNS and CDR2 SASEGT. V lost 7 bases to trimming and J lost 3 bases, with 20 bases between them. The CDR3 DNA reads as TGTGCCAGCATTAAATACGGGGGCCGCGGGACAGATACGCAGTATTTT. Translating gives CASIKYGGRGTDTQYF.

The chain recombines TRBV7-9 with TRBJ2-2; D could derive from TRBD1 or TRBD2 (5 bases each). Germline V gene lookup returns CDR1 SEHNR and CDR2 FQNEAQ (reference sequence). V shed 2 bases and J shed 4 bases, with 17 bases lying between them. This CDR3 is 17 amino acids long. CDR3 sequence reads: CASSLYPGTVGTGELFF. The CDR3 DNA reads TGTGCCAGCAGCTTATATCCGGGGACCGTGGGCACCGGGGAGCTGTTTTTT.